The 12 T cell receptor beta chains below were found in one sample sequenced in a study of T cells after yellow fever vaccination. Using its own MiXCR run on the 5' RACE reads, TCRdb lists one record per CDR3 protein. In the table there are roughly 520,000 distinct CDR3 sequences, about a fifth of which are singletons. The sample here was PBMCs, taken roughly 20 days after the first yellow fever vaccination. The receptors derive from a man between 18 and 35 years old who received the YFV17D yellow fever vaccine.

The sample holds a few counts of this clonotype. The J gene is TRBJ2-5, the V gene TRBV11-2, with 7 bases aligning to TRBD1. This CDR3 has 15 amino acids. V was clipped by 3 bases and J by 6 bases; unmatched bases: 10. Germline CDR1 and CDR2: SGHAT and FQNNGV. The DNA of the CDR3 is TGTGCCAGCAGCTTTGGACAGGCCGCCGGGAAGACCCAGTACTTC. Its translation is CASSFGQAAGKTQYF. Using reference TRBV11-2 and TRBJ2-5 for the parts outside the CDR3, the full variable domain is EAGVAQSPRYKIIEKRQSVAFWCNPISGHATLYWYQQILGQGPKLLIQFQNNGVVDDSQLPKDRFSAERLKGVDSTLKIQPAKLEDSAVYLCASSFGQAAGKTQYFGPGTRLLVL.

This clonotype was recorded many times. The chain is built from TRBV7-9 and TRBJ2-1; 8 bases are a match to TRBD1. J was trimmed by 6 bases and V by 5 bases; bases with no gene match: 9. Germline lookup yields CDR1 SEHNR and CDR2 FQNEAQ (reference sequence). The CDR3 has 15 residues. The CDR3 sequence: CASSPDRARGNEQFF. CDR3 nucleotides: TGTGCCAGCAGCCCGGACAGGGCTAGGGGCAATGAGCAGTTCTTC.

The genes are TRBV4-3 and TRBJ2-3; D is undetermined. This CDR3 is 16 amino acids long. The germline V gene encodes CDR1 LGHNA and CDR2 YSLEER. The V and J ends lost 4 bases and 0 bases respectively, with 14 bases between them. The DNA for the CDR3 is TGCGCCAGCAGCCGCTCCACCAGTTCAAGCACAGATACGCAGTATTTT. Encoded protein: CASSRSTSSSTDTQYF.

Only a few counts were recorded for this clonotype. CDR3 in DNA: TGCAGCGCTGGGGACAGGGGGACCATGAACACTGAAGCTTTCTTT. As protein: CSAGDRGTMNTEAFF. The chain carries TRBV29-1 and TRBJ1-1; 11 bases align to TRBD1. The V gene end was trimmed by 7 bases and the J gene end by 0 bases; junction bases not matched to a gene: 7. The CDR3 contains 15 residues. Germline V lookup: CDR1 SQVTM, CDR2 ANQGSEA.

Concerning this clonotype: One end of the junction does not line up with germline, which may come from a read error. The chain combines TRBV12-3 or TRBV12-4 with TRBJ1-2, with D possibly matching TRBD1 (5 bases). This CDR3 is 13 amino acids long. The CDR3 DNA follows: TGTGCCAGCAGTTTGAAGACAGATGGTGGCTACATCTTC. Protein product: CASSLKTDGGYIF.

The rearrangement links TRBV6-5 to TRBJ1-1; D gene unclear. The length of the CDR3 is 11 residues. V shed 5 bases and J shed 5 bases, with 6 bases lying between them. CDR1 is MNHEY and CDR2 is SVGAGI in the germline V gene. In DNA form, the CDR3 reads TGTGCCAGCAGTCGCTGGACTGAAGCTTTCTTT. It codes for CASSRWTEAFF.

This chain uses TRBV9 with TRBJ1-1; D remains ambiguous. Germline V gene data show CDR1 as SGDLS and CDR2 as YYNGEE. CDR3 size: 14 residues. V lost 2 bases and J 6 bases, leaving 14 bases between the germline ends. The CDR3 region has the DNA TGTGCCAGCAGCGTTACTTCCGTAAGCGCTGAAGCTTTCTTT. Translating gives CASSVTSVSAEAFF.

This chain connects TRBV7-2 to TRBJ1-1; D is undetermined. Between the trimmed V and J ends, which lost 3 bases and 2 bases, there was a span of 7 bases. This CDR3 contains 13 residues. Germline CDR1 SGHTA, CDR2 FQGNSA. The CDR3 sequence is CASSLYSNTEAFF. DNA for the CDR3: TGTGCCAGCAGCTTGTACAGTAACACTGAAGCTTTCTTT.

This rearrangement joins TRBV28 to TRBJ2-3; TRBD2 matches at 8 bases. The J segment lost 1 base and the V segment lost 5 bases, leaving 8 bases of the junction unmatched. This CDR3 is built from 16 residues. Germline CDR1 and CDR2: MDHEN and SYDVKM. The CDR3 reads CASSPPQLAGTDTQYF. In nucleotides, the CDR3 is TGTGCCAGCAGTCCCCCCCAACTAGCGGGCACAGATACGCAGTATTTT.

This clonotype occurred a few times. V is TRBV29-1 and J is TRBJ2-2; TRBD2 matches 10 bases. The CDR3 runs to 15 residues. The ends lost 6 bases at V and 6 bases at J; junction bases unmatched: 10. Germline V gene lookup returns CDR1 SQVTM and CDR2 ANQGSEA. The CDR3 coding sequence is TGCAGCGTCCACCGGGATAGCGGGGGGCCCGGGGAGCTGTTTTTT. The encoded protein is CSVHRDSGGPGELFF.

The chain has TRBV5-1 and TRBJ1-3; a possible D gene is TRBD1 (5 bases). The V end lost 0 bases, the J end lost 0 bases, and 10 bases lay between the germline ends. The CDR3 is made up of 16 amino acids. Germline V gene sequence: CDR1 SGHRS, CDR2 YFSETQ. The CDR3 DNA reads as TGCGCCAGCAGCTTGGTTCCGGGGGACTCTGGAAACACCATATATTTT. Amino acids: CASSLVPGDSGNTIYF.

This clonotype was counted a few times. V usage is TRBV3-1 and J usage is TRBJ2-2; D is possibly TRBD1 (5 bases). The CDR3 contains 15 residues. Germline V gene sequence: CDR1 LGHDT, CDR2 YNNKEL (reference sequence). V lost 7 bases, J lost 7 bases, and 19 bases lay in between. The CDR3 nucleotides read TGTGCCAGCAACCCAATGGGGCAGGGTGACGGGGAGCTGTTTTTT. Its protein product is CASNPMGQGDGELFF.